A selection of T cell receptor beta chains follows, all from one sample in a study of molecular identifiers for immune sequencing clone quantification. TCRdb independently ran MiXCR on the PCR reads; one entry per CDR3 protein. Here the sample spans more than 450,000 distinct CDR3 sequences, 20% to 25% being singletons. The sample consisted of naive CD8+ T cells from blood, with Jurkat cell RNA spiked in. The receptors here all came from a human donor in good health. Some libraries in this study had Jurkat cell RNA spiked in. CDR3s include the opening cysteine and the closing phenylalanine or tryptophan. The D gene is left open where the match is weak. A row's size may be missing; if present it is once, few, many or a size class.

- | - | 11 | TRBJ2-7 | TRBV29-1 | CSVGIGYEQYF | TGCAGCGTTGGCATCGGCTACGAGCAGTACTTC
many | TRBD1 | 15 | TRBJ2-3 | TRBV5-4 | CASSWTGVFTDTQYF | TGTGCCAGCAGCTGGACAGGGGTCTTCACAGATACGCAGTATTTT
many | TRBD1 | 14 | TRBJ1-5 | TRBV20-1 | CSANIGGADQPQHF | TGCAGTGCTAATATAGGGGGCGCAGATCAGCCCCAGCATTTT
few | - | 13 | TRBJ1-2 | TRBV19 | CASSRTVNYGYTF | TGTGCCAGTAGCAGGACAGTTAACTATGGCTACACCTTC
- | - | 15 | TRBJ2-7 | TRBV2 | CASREKKGWGDEQYF | TGTGCCAGCAGGGAAAAAAAGGGATGGGGGGACGAGCAGTACTTC
- | TRBD1 | 16 | TRBJ1-1 | TRBV27 | CASSSVQGQLNTEAFF | TGTGCCAGCAGTTCCGTCCAGGGACAGTTGAACACTGAAGCTTTCTTT
few | TRBD2 | 17 | TRBJ2-3 | TRBV28 | CASSFLGLAGVEDTQYF | TGTGCCAGCAGTTTCCTGGGACTAGCGGGAGTAGAGGATACGCAGTATTTT
few | - | 12 | TRBJ2-7 | TRBV6-2/TRBV6-3 | CASSYALGEQYF | TGTGCCAGCAGTTACGCCCTCGGCGAGCAGTACTTC
- | - | 16 | TRBJ1-1 | TRBV9 | CASGAADGEWNTEAFF | TGTGCCAGCGGCGCTGCGGACGGAGAATGGAACACTGAAGCTTTCTTT
- | - | 15 | TRBJ2-6 | TRBV13 | CASSRLQAGANVLTF | TGTGCCAGCAGCAGACTTCAGGCTGGGGCCAACGTCCTGACTTTC
many | - | 15 | TRBJ2-7 | TRBV6-2/TRBV6-3 | CASRSSRVGSYEQYF | TGTGCCAGCAGATCCTCGCGGGTCGGCTCCTACGAGCAGTACTTC
few | TRBD2 | 18 | TRBJ2-3 | TRBV7-9 | CASSLSFSAGGITDTQYF | TGTGCCAGCAGCTTAAGTTTTTCGGCGGGGGGTATCACAGATACGCAGTATTTT
many | - | 14 | TRBJ1-4 | TRBV4-3 | CASSQDSGNEKLFF | TGCGCCAGCAGCCAAGACTCCGGTAATGAAAAACTGTTTTTT
- | - | 14 | TRBJ1-1 | TRBV19 | CASSTQGSNTEAFF | TGTGCCAGTAGTACTCAGGGCAGCAACACTGAAGCTTTCTTT
many | - | 16 | TRBJ2-3 | TRBV12-3/TRBV12-4 | CASSFWDLALTDTQYF | TGTGCCAGCAGTTTTTGGGATTTAGCCTTGACAGATACGCAGTATTTT
many | - | 17 | TRBJ2-3 | TRBV20-1 | CSARTVTGRETTDTQYF | TGCAGTGCTAGAACGGTAACGGGAAGGGAGACCACAGATACGCAGTATTTT
few | - | 12 | TRBJ2-5 | TRBV23-1 | CASDSYQETQYF | TGCGCCAGCGACAGCTACCAAGAGACCCAGTACTTC
- | - | 15 | TRBJ1-1 | TRBV6-2/TRBV6-3 | CASSPRGVVDTEAFF | TGTGCCAGCAGCCCACGGGGAGTGGTGGACACTGAAGCTTTCTTT
- | - | 15 | TRBJ1-6 | TRBV30 | CAWSVLISPNSPLHF | TGTGCCTGGAGTGTACTCATATCACCGAATTCACCCCTCCACTTT
few | - | 15 | TRBJ2-4 | TRBV3-1 | CASSQALGPKNIQYF | TGTGCCAGCAGCCAGGCACTTGGGCCCAAAAACATTCAGTACTTC
many | - | 12 | TRBJ2-3 | TRBV12-3/TRBV12-4 | CASSLAGDTQYF | TGTGCCAGCAGCTTAGCCGGAGATACGCAGTATTTT
- | TRBD1 | 14 | TRBJ1-1 | TRBV9 | CASSTQGEGTEAFF | TGTGCCAGCAGCACCCAGGGGGAGGGTACTGAAGCTTTCTTT
once | - | 16 | TRBJ2-3 | TRBV9 | CASSVAWWQGTDTQYF | TGTGCCAGCAGCGTAGCTTGGTGGCAGGGAACAGATACGCAGTATTTT
few | TRBD1 | 21 | TRBJ2-3 | TRBV4-3 | CASSQDSHFGAGTGATDTQYF | TGCGCCAGCAGCCAAGATAGCCACTTTGGTGCCGGGACAGGGGCCACAGATACGCAGTATTTT
few | TRBD2 | 18 | TRBJ2-7 | TRBV4-3 | CASSQDWREPSGGYEQYF | TGCGCCAGCAGCCAAGATTGGAGGGAGCCTAGCGGAGGCTACGAGCAGTACTTC
few | TRBD1 | 16 | TRBJ1-1 | TRBV27 | CASSPGTGALGTEAFF | TGTGCCAGCAGTCCCGGGACAGGGGCGCTAGGCACTGAAGCTTTCTTT
many | - | 14 | TRBJ2-2 | TRBV7-9 | CASTSRLGGGELFF | TGTGCCAGCACGAGCAGGCTGGGAGGCGGGGAGCTGTTTTTT
- | - | 17 | TRBJ1-1 | TRBV4-3 | CASSQDAGVMWNTEAFF | TGCGCCAGCAGCCAAGATGCGGGGGTAATGTGGAACACTGAAGCTTTCTTT
many | - | 14 | TRBJ2-3 | TRBV12-3/TRBV12-4 | CASSFISSTDTQYF | TGTGCCAGCAGTTTTATTAGTAGCACAGATACGCAGTATTTT
many | - | 14 | TRBJ2-4 | TRBV29-1 | CSVAGRGSKNIQYF | TGCAGCGTTGCGGGCAGGGGCTCCAAAAACATTCAGTACTTC
few | TRBD2 | 15 | TRBJ2-7 | TRBV27 | CASRLRGGSSYEQYF | TGTGCCAGCAGACTCCGGGGAGGGAGCTCCTACGAGCAGTACTTC
- | - | 17 | TRBJ2-5 | TRBV12-3/TRBV12-4 | CASSSRSDSSYQETQYF | TGTGCCAGCAGTTCTCGATCGGACTCTAGCTACCAAGAGACCCAGTACTTC